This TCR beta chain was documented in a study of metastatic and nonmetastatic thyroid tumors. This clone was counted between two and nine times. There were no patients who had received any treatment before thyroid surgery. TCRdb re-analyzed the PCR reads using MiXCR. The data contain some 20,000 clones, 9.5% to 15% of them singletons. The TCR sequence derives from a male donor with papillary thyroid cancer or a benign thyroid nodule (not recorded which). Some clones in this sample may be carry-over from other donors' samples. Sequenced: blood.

For the CDR3, the DNA is TGTGCCAGCATATCCAGAGGAGGGAGGGGGGACTCTAACTATGGCTACACCTTC. Translation gives CASISRGGRGDSNYGYTF. This sequence joins TRBV6-6 and TRBJ1-2; D may be TRBD1 (6 bases). CDR3 length equals 18 residues. The germline gives CDR1 MNHNY, CDR2 SVGAGI (reference sequence). V was shortened by 7 bases and J by 0 bases, with 24 bases between the two germline ends.